The 22 T cell receptor beta chains reported below all come from one sample, sequenced in a study of blood T cell repertoires in COVID-19. TCRdb keeps only in-frame clones here, not all; method: immunoSEQ multiplex PCR. Counted here are roughly 330,000 clones, around 88% occurring once; the ten biggest clones make up 1.5% to 2%. Sequencing was done on a sample of peripheral blood. These receptors were taken from a woman in her fifties or sixties with acute or convalescent COVID-19.

The chain joins TRBV3-1 (or the pseudogene TRBV3-2) to TRBJ2-3, with TRBD2 as a possible D gene (5 bases). Trimming pared 5 bases from V and 3 bases from J, leaving 9 bases between. The germline V gene encodes CDR1 LGHDT and CDR2 YNNKEL (reference sequence). The CDR3 runs 13 residues. For the CDR3, the DNA is TGTGCCAGCAGCGCACTAGGGACAGATACGCAGTATTTT. Encoded protein: CASSALGTDTQYF.

This chain uses TRBV28 with TRBJ1-1; the match to TRBD1 covers 7 bases. CDR1 is MDHEN, CDR2 SYDVKM, per germline. With V trimmed by 6 bases and J by 4 bases, 8 bases remained unmatched. CDR3 length: 14 amino acids. DNA of the CDR3: TGTGCCAGCAGACCTGGACAGGTCAGCACTGAAGCTTTCTTT. Amino acid sequence: CASRPGQVSTEAFF.

The chain recombines TRBV27 with TRBJ2-1; 9 bases align to TRBD1. V trimming: 5 bases; J trimming: 5 bases; junction bases outside the gene matches: 7. Germline CDR1 reads MNHEY; CDR2 reads SMNVEV (reference sequence). The CDR3 has 15 amino acids. CDR3 coding DNA: TGTGCCAGCAGTGTCCGGGACAGGGACCACAATGAGCAGTTCTTC. It translates to CASSVRDRDHNEQFF.

The CDR3 spells CASSDSREQYF. Here the CDR3 DNA reads TGTGCCAGTTCAGATTCTCGAGAGCAGTACTTC. The V and J genes are TRBV27 and TRBJ2-7; no reliable D call. This CDR3 is built from 11 residues. The germline V gene has CDR1 MNHEY and CDR2 SMNVEV (reference sequence). V shed 9 bases and J shed 7 bases, with 13 bases lying between them.

The chain combines TRBV19 with TRBJ2-5, with 13 nucleotides matching TRBD2. CDR3 length equals 17 residues. V was pared by 5 bases and J by 4 bases, with 10 bases of the junction left unmatched. Germline CDR1 LNHDA, CDR2 SQIVND (reference sequence). The CDR3: CASSERLAGGFGETQYF. The DNA of the CDR3 is TGTGCCAGTAGTGAACGACTAGCGGGAGGTTTCGGAGAGACCCAGTACTTC.

The CDR3 nucleotides are TGTGCCACCAGCCCCCGGGACAAGATCTACGAGCAGTACTTC. Translated: CATSPRDKIYEQYF. The chain couples TRBV24-1 to TRBJ2-7, with D possibly being TRBD1 (6 bases). Germline loops: CDR1 KGHDR, CDR2 SFDVKD. Trimming shortened V by 7 bases and J by 3 bases, and 15 bases separated the two germline ends. This CDR3 spans 14 amino acids.

The chain recombines TRBV10-3 with TRBJ2-7, with 7 nucleotides matching TRBD2. This CDR3 has 15 amino acids. Per germline, CDR1 ENHRY and CDR2 SYGVKD. V lost 2 bases and J lost 2; bases outside the gene matches: 6. CDR3 residues: CAISEGSGSTYEQYF. For the CDR3, the DNA is TGTGCCATCAGTGAGGGTAGCGGGTCAACCTACGAGCAGTACTTC.

This clone came up a few times. The sample has other DNA sequences that encode this CDR3 too. J is TRBJ1-2 and V is TRBV30; 7 nucleotides line up with TRBD1. CDR3 length: 12 residues. Germline trimming cut 3 bases from V and 8 bases from J; bases unmatched to any gene: 6. CDR1 is GTSNPN, CDR2 SVGIG, per germline (reference sequence). The CDR3 DNA is TGTGCCTGGAGGGGGCAGGGGGGCGGCTACACCTTC. Translated, it gives CAWRGQGGGYTF.

The chain employs TRBV19 and TRBJ2-2, with TRBD2 as a possible D gene (5 bases). This CDR3 comprises 16 residues. The germline V and J ends were trimmed by 7 bases and 0 bases, with 15 bases remaining between them. The germline CDR1 and CDR2 sequences are LNHDA and SQIVND (reference sequence). CDR3 sequence (DNA): TGTGCCAGTACCGTTAGGAGGATAACGAACACCGGGGAGCTGTTTTTT. Residues: CASTVRRITNTGELFF. Full variable domain (rest looked up from reference TRBV19 and TRBJ2-2): DGGITQSPKYLFRKEGQNVTLSCEQNLNHDAMYWYRQDPGQGLRLIYYSQIVNDFQKGDIAEGYSVSREKKESFPLTVTSAQKNPTAFYLCASTVRRITNTGELFFGEGSRLTVL.

V and J are TRBV21-1 and TRBJ2-2; the D call TRBD2 from the table was never checked on the DNA. TRBV21-1 is recorded as a pseudogene. The CDR3 length is 13 residues. The CDR3 region has the DNA TGTGCCAGCAGCAACGCGAACACCGGGGAGCTGTTTTTT. It is translated as CASSNANTGELFF.

J is TRBJ1-5 and V is TRBV23-1; D may be TRBD1 (5 bases). TRBV23-1 is marked as an open reading frame, function uncertain. V was pared by 0 bases and J by 2 bases, with 14 bases between. The CDR3 spans 17 residues. The CDR3 sequence: CASSQSVSVGGNQPQHF. CDR3 DNA: TGCGCCAGCAGTCAATCGGTTTCGGTAGGGGGCAATCAGCCCCAGCATTTT.

This chain links TRBV5-1 with TRBJ1-1; tentatively, D is TRBD1 (6 bases). The CDR3 is 14 amino acids. V was shortened by 3 bases and J by 4 bases, with 13 bases between the two germline ends. The germline V gene encodes CDR1 SGHRS and CDR2 YFSETQ. CDR3 sequence (DNA): TGCGCCAGCAGCTCACAGGGTAGGGTCACTGAAGCTTTCTTT. Its protein product is CASSSQGRVTEAFF. Variable domain in full (rest from reference TRBV5-1 and TRBJ1-1): KAGVTQTPRYLIKTRGQQVTLSCSPISGHRSVSWYQQTPGQGLQFLFEYFSETQRNKGNFPGRFSGRQFSNSRSEMNVSTLELGDSALYLCASSSQGRVTEAFFGQGTRLTVV.

Turning to this clone: The same CDR3 is also encoded by other DNA sequences in this sample. This sequence joins TRBV5-1 and TRBJ2-1, with 10 positions matching TRBD2. Germline lookup yields CDR1 SGHRS and CDR2 YFSETQ. The V gene end was trimmed by 0 bases and the J gene end by 4 bases; junction bases not matched to a gene: 1. The CDR3 is 15 residues long. CDR3 in DNA: TGCGCCAGCAGCTTGGCTAGCGGGAGTTACAATGAGCAGTTCTTC. Translating it yields CASSLASGSYNEQFF.

The V gene is TRBV19, the J gene TRBJ1-5, with D possibly being TRBD1 (5 bases). The CDR3 extends over 15 amino acids. CDR1 and CDR2 (germline): LNHDA, SQIVND (reference sequence). V gave up 4 bases and J gave up 9 bases, with 19 bases separating them. The CDR3 nucleotides are TGTGCCAGTAGTACTATCCGGGACTCTTTACTGCCCCAGCATTTT. It translates to CASSTIRDSLLPQHF.

The chain joins TRBV30 to TRBJ2-2, with D possibly matching TRBD2 (6 bases). This CDR3 has 13 amino acids. Germline V gene sequence: CDR1 GTSNPN, CDR2 SVGIG (reference sequence). Trimming left V 8 bases short and J 2 bases short, with 12 bases between. The CDR3, as DNA: TGTGCCCGGCGGCGGGATAACACCGGGGAGCTGTTTTTT. As protein: CARRRDNTGELFF.

The chain joins TRBV3-1 (or the pseudogene TRBV3-2) to TRBJ2-4; TRBD2 matches at 7 bases. Germline trimming cut 4 bases from V and 0 bases from J; bases unmatched to any gene: 18. The CDR3 consists of 20 residues. Germline V gene sequence: CDR1 LGHDT, CDR2 YNNKEL (reference sequence). Here the CDR3 DNA reads TGTGCCAGCAGCCCTAGCGGAGATCGTGCGGGATGGCTAGCCAAAAACATTCAGTACTTC. Protein sequence: CASSPSGDRAGWLAKNIQYF.

The chain recombines TRBV6-5 with TRBJ1-5, with no clear D. Germline loops: CDR1 MNHEY, CDR2 SVGAGI. This CDR3 region has 16 residues. Trimming took off 2 bases at V and 7 bases at J, with 18 bases between the two ends. CDR3 DNA: TGTGCCAGCAGTTACGCGGGCCCCGCCGGAGGGCAGCCCCAGCATTTT. Translating gives CASSYAGPAGGQPQHF.

Notes on this clone: Other DNA sequences in this specimen translate into the identical CDR3. This chain uses TRBV6-5 with TRBJ1-6; D remains ambiguous. The V end lost 6 bases, the J end lost 3 bases, and 9 bases lay between the germline ends. The germline V gene encodes CDR1 MNHEY and CDR2 SVGAGI. This CDR3 has 14 residues. As DNA, the CDR3 is TGTGCCAGCAGGCGACAAGTCTATAATTCACCCCTCCACTTT. Translation: CASRRQVYNSPLHF.

V is TRBV5-1 and J is TRBJ2-3; 13 bases are shared with TRBD2. The germline V gene has CDR1 SGHRS and CDR2 YFSETQ. CDR3 length equals 16 residues. With V trimmed by 4 bases and J by 3 bases, 5 bases remained unmatched. CDR3 DNA sequence: TGCGCCAGCAGCACTACGACTAGCGGGAGGACAGATACGCAGTATTTT. This encodes CASSTTTSGRTDTQYF.

This chain links TRBV27 with TRBJ2-7; 10 bases map to TRBD1. This CDR3 contains 13 residues. Germline CDR1 reads MNHEY; CDR2 reads SMNVEV (reference sequence). The J segment lost 5 bases and the V segment lost 4 bases, leaving 2 bases of the junction unmatched. For the CDR3, the DNA is TGTGCCAGCAGTTCGGGACAGGGGAACGAGCAGTACTTC. The encoded protein is CASSSGQGNEQYF.

V is TRBV28 and J is TRBJ2-7; TRBD2 matches 11 bases. Germline values: CDR1 MDHEN, CDR2 SYDVKM. V shed 6 bases, J shed 3 bases, and the junction held 19 bases outside the gene matches. The CDR3 runs 19 residues. CDR3 sequence reads: CASSLTIRTSGSKGYEQYF. The CDR3, as DNA: TGTGCCAGCAGCCTTACCATCCGAACTAGCGGGAGTAAGGGCTACGAGCAGTACTTC.

CDR3 nucleotide sequence: TGTGCCAGCAGTAGGACTAGCGGGAGTCAGGGGGCCTACGAGCAGTACTTC. It yields the protein CASSRTSGSQGAYEQYF. The chain employs TRBV27 and TRBJ2-7, with 13 bases fitting TRBD2. The J segment lost 2 bases and the V segment lost 5 bases, leaving 9 bases of the junction unmatched. This CDR3 region has 17 residues. Germline V gene lookup returns CDR1 MNHEY and CDR2 SMNVEV (reference sequence).